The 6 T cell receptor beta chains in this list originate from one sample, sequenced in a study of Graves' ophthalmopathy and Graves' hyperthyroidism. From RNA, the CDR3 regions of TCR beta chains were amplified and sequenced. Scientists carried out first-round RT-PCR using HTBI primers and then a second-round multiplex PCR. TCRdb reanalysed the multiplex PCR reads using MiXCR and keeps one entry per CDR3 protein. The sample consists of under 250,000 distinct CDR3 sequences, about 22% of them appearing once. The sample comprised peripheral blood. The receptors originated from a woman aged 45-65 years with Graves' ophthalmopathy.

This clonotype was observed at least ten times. The DNA for the CDR3 is TGTGCCAGCAAGACCCGGGGCGACACCGGGGAGCTGTTTTTT. Its protein product is CASKTRGDTGELFF. J is TRBJ2-2 and V is TRBV27, with D perhaps being TRBD1 or TRBD2 (5 bases each). V was clipped by 7 bases and J by 3 bases, with 12 bases between them. The CDR3 covers 14 residues. In germline, CDR1 is MNHEY, CDR2 SMNVEV (reference sequence).

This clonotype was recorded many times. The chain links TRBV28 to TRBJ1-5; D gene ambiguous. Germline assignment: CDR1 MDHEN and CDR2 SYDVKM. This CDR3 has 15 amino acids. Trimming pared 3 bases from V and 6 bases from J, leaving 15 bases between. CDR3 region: CASSFGGSWFQPQHF. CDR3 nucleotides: TGTGCCAGCAGTTTTGGCGGCAGTTGGTTTCAGCCCCAGCATTTT.

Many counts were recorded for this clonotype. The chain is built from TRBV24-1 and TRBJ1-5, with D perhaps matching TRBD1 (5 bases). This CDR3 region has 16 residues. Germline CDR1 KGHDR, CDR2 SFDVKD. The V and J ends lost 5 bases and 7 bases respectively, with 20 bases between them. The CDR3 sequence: CATSGGGTDWGQPQHF. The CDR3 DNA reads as TGTGCCACCAGTGGGGGAGGGACTGACTGGGGGCAGCCCCAGCATTTT.

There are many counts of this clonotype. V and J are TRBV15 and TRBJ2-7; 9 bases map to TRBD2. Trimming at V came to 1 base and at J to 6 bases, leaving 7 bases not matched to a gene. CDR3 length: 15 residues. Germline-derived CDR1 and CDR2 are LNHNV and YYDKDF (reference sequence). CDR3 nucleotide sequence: TGTGCCACCAGCAGAGGGGCTAGCGGGAATTTCGAGCAGTACTTC. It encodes CATSRGASGNFEQYF.

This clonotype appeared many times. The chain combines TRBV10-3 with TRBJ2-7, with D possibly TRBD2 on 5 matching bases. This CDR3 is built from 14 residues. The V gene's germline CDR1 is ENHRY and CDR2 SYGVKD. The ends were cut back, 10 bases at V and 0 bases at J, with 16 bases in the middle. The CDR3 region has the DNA TGTGCCACCGGCCCGGGAAGGAGCTCCTACGAGCAGTACTTC. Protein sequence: CATGPGRSSYEQYF.

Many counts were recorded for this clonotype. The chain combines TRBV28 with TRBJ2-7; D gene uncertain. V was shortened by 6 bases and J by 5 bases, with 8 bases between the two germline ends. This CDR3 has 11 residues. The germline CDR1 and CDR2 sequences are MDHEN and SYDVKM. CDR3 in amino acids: CASRYLNEQYF. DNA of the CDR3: TGTGCCAGCAGGTATCTAAACGAGCAGTACTTC.